What follows is one T cell receptor beta chain and its context. As originally analysed: From reference gene primer amplification, estimates of nucleated cell counts were derived. Using immunoSEQ multiplex PCR, the repertoire was profiled, and TCRdb retains in-frame clones only, with some absent. Clonal size and the V and J genes are those of that table, whereas D and trimming came from the DNA. The repertoire holds 64,000 or so clones, with 60% to 80% as singletons. CDR1 and CDR2 (germline): SEHNR, FQNEAQ (reference sequence). J gave up 3 bases and V 5 bases, and 3 bases lay outside the gene matches. This CDR3 is 14 amino acids long. This sample was taken from a study of blood T cell repertoires in COVID-19. As for the study in general: PBMCs, B-cell-depleted T cells, or T cells were the source of the cDNA or gDNA that made up the material.

Source material: peripheral blood. The rearrangement uses TRBV7-9 and TRBJ2-2, with 7 bases aligning to TRBD1. The TCR comes from an older man with acute or convalescent COVID-19. The CDR3 loop reads CASSSTGDTGELFF. The CDR3 nucleotides read TGTGCCAGCAGCAGCACAGGGGACACCGGGGAGCTGTTTTTT. Looking up the rest from reference TRBV7-9 and TRBJ2-2 gives the full variable domain: DTGVSQNPRHKITKRGQNVTFRCDPISEHNRLYWYRQTLGQGPEFLTYFQNEAQLEKSRLLSDRFSAERPKGSFSTLEIQRTEQGDSAMYLCASSSTGDTGELFFGEGSRLTVL.